The subject of this entry is one T cell receptor beta chain. Its antigen is unidentified. This entry is derived from a study of radiotherapy plus CTLA-4 blockade in lung cancer. Study summary: In around 17% of patients, objective responses were seen; 31% had disease control. Study findings and constraints: Tumor-derived TCR clones expanded in blood after radiotherapy plus ipilimumab.

The CDR3 extends over 12 amino acids. Trimming took 4 bases from V and 4 from J, leaving 10 bases between them. Germline assignment: CDR1 SQVTM and CDR2 ANQGSEA. Using immunoSEQ multiplex PCR, the repertoire was profiled, and TCRdb retains in-frame clones only, with some absent. In the table there are tens of thousands of clones, approximately 86% of which are singletons. Ipilimumab-mediated CTLA-4 blockade plus focal radiation was given to patients having chemo-refractory metastatic non-small-cell lung cancer. The receptor's source is a human donor with non-small cell lung cancer that progressed on radiotherapy plus ipilimumab. The chain links TRBV29-1 to TRBJ1-1; D may be TRBD1 (6 bases). The sample here was peripheral blood, taken from a patient treated with radiotherapy plus ipilimumab. The CDR3 nucleotides read TGCAGCGTTGGATCAGGGGCCACTGAAGCTTTCTTT. Translated, it gives CSVGSGATEAFF.